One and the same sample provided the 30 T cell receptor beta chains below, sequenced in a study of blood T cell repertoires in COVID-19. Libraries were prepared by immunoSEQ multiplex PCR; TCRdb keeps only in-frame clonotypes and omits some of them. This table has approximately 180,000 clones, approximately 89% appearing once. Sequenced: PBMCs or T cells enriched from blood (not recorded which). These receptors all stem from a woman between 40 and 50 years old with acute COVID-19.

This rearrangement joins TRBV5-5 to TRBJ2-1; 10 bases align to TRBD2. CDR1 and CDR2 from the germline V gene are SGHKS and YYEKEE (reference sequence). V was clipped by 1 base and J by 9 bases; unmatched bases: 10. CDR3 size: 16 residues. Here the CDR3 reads CASSLRSAGGQSEQFF. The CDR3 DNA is TGTGCCAGCAGCTTGCGGTCAGCGGGGGGGCAAAGTGAGCAGTTCTTC.

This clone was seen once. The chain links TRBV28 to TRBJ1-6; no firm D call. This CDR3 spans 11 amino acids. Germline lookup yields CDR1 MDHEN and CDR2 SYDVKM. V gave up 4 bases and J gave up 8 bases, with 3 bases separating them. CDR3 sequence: CASSSDSPLHF. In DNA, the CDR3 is TGTGCCAGCAGTTCGGATTCACCCCTCCACTTT.

CDR3 residues: CASSQDGVEYLRDEQYF. CDR3 sequence (DNA): TGCGCCAGCAGCCAAGACGGAGTGGAGTACTTGCGGGACGAGCAGTACTTC. The chain combines TRBV4-1 with TRBJ2-7; tentatively, D is TRBD2 (5 bases). This CDR3 region has 17 residues. Trimming removed 0 bases at V and 5 bases at J, with 20 bases between. Germline V CDR1 and CDR2: MGHRA, YSYEKL.

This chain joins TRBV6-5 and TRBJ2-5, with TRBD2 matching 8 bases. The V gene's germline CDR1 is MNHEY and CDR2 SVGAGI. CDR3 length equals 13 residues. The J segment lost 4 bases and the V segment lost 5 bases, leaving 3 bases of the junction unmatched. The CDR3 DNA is TGTGCCAGCAGTAACGGACTAGCAGAGACCCAGTACTTC. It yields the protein CASSNGLAETQYF.

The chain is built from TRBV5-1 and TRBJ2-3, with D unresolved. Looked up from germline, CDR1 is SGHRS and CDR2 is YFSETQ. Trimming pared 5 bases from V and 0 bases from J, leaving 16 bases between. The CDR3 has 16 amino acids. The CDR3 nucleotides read TGCGCCAGCAGATCGATATATGGCGGCAGCACAGATACGCAGTATTTT. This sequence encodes CASRSIYGGSTDTQYF. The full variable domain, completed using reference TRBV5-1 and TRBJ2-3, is KAGVTQTPRYLIKTRGQQVTLSCSPISGHRSVSWYQQTPGQGLQFLFEYFSETQRNKGNFPGRFSGRQFSNSRSEMNVSTLELGDSALYLCASRSIYGGSTDTQYFGPGTRLTVL.

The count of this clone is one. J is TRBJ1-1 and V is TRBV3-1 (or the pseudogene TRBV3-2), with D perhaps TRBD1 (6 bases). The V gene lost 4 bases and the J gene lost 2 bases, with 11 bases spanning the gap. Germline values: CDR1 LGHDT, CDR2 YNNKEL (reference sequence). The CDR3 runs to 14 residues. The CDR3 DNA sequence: TGTGCCAGCAGCCGATTAGGGGGAAACACTGAAGCTTTCTTT. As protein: CASSRLGGNTEAFF.

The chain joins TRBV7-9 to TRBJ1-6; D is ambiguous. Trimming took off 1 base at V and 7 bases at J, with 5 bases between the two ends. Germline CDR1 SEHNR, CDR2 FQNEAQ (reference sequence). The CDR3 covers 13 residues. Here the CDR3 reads CASSLVFNSPLHF. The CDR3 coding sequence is TGTGCCAGCAGCTTAGTCTTCAATTCACCCCTCCACTTT.

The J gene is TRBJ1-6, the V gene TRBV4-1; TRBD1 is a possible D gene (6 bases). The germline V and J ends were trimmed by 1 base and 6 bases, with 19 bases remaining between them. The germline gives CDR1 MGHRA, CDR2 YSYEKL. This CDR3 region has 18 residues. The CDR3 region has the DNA TGCGCCAGCAGCCAAGTTATGGGGGCAGGGGTTAGTAATTCACCCCTCCACTTT. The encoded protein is CASSQVMGAGVSNSPLHF.

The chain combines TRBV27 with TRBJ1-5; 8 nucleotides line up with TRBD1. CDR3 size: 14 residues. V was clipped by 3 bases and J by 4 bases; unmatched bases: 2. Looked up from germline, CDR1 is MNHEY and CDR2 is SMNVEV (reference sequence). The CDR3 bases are TGTGCCAGCAGTTTGACAGGGGCAAATCAGCCCCAGCATTTT. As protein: CASSLTGANQPQHF.

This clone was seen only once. The CDR3 DNA reads TGTGCCAGCAGCCAATCGGGACTAGCTGGCTACGAGCAGTACTTC. Its translation: CASSQSGLAGYEQYF. This chain joins TRBV16 and TRBJ2-7; TRBD2 agrees at 9 bases. Germline V gene sequence: CDR1 KGHSY, CDR2 FQNENV. The V gene end was trimmed by 0 bases and the J gene end by 3 bases; junction bases not matched to a gene: 3. This CDR3 spans 15 amino acids. Full variable domain (remainder filled in from reference TRBV16 and TRBJ2-7): GEEVAQTPKHLVRGEGQKAKLYCAPIKGHSYVFWYQQVLKNEFKFLISFQNENVFDETGMPKERFSAKCLPNSPCSLEIQATKLEDSAVYFCASSQSGLAGYEQYFGPGTRLTVT.

The CDR3 region is CASSEMWTGGTYEQYF. For the CDR3, the DNA is TGTGCCAGCAGTGAAATGTGGACAGGGGGGACTTACGAGCAGTACTTC. The chain joins TRBV6-1 to TRBJ2-7; 10 positions match TRBD1. CDR3 size: 16 residues. Germline V gene lookup returns CDR1 MNHNS and CDR2 SASEGT. V trimming: 2 bases; J trimming: 4 bases; junction bases outside the gene matches: 8.

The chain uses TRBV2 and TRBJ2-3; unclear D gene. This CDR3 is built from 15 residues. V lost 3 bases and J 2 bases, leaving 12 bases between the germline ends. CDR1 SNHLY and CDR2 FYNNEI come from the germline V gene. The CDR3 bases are TGTGCCAGCAGTGAGTACGGCCTAGACACAGATACGCAGTATTTT. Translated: CASSEYGLDTDTQYF.

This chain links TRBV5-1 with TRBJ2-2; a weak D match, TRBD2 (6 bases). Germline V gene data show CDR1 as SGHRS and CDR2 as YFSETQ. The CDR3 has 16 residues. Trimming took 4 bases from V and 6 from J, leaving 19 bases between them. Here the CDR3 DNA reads TGCGCCAGCAGCCCAGAATTTGACGGGAGCCCCGGGGAGCTGTTTTTT. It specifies CASSPEFDGSPGELFF.

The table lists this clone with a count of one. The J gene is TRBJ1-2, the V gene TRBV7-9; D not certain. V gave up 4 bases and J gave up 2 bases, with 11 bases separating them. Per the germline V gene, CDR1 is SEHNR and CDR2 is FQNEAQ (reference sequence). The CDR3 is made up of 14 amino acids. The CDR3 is CASSYQHLNYGYTF. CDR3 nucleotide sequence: TGTGCCAGCAGCTACCAACACCTCAACTATGGCTACACCTTC.

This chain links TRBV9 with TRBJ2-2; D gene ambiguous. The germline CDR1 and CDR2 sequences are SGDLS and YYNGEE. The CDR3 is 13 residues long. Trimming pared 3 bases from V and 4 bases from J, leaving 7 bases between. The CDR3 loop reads CASSALRTGELFF. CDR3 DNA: TGTGCCAGCAGCGCACTACGCACCGGGGAGCTGTTTTTT. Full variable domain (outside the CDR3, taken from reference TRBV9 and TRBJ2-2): DSGVTQTPKHLITATGQRVTLRCSPRSGDLSVYWYQQSLDQGLQFLIQYYNGEERAKGNILERFSAQQFPDLHSELNLSSLELGDSALYFCASSALRTGELFFGEGSRLTVL.

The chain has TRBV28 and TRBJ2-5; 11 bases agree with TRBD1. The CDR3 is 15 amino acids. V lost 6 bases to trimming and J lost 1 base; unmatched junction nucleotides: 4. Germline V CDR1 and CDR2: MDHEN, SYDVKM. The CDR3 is CASRPGQGAQETQYF. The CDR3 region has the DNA TGTGCCAGCAGACCCGGACAGGGGGCCCAAGAGACCCAGTACTTC.

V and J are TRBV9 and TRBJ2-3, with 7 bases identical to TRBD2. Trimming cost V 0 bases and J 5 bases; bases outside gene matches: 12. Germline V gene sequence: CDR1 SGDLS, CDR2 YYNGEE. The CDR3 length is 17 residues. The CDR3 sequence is CASSVAGSRRERDTQYF. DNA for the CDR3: TGTGCCAGCAGCGTAGCGGGGTCGAGGCGGGAGAGAGATACGCAGTATTTT.

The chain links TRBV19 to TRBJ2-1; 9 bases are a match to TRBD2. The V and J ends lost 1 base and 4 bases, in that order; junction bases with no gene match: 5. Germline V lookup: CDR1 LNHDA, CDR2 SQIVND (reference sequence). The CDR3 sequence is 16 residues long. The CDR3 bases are TGTGCCAGTAGTATAGGGGCTAGCGGGATGTACAATGAGCAGTTCTTC. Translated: CASSIGASGMYNEQFF.

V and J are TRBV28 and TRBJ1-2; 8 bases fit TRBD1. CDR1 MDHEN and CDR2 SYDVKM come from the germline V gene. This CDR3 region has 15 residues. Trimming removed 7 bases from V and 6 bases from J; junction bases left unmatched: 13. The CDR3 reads CASNMITGTGHGYTF. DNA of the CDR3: TGTGCCAGCAACATGATCACCGGGACAGGTCATGGCTACACCTTC.

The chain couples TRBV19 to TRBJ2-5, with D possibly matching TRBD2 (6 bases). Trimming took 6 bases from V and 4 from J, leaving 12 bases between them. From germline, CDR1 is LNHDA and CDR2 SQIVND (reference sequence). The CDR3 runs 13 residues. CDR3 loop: CASSGSVLETQYF. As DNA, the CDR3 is TGTGCCAGTAGCGGGAGTGTCCTAGAGACCCAGTACTTC.

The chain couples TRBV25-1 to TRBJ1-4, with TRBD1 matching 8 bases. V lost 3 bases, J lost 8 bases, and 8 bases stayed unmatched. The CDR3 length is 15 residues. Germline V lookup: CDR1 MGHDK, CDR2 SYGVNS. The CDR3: CASSDRQGFGEKLFF. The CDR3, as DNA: TGTGCCAGCAGTGACCGACAGGGGTTTGGCGAAAAACTGTTTTTT.

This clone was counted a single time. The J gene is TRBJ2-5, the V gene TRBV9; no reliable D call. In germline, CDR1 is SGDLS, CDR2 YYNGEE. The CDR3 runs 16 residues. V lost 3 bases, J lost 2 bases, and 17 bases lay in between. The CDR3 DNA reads TGTGCCAGCAGCGCTATGCCTTGGGCAGGACAAGAGACCCAGTACTTC. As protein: CASSAMPWAGQETQYF. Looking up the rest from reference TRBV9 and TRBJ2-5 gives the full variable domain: DSGVTQTPKHLITATGQRVTLRCSPRSGDLSVYWYQQSLDQGLQFLIQYYNGEERAKGNILERFSAQQFPDLHSELNLSSLELGDSALYFCASSAMPWAGQETQYFGPGTRLLVL.

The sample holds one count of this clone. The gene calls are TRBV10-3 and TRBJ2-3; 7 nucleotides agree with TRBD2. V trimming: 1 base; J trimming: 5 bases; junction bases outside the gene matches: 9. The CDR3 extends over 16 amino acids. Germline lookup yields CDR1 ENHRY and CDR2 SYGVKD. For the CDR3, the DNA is TGTGCCATCAGTGAGTATGCGGGAGTCGGTGAAGATACGCAGTATTTT. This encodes CAISEYAGVGEDTQYF.

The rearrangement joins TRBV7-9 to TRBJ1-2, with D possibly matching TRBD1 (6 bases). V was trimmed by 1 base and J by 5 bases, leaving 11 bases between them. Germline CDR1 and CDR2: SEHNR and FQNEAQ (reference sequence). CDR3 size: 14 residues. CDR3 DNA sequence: TGTGCCAGCAGCTTAGGGGGACATAGGTATGGCTACACCTTC. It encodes CASSLGGHRYGYTF. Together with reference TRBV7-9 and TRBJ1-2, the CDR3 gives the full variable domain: DTGVSQNPRHKITKRGQNVTFRCDPISEHNRLYWYRQTLGQGPEFLTYFQNEAQLEKSRLLSDRFSAERPKGSFSTLEIQRTEQGDSAMYLCASSLGGHRYGYTFGSGTRLTVV.

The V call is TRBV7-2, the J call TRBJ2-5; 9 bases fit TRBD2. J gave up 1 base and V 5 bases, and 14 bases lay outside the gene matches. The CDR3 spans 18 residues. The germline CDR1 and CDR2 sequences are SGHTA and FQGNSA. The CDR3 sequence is CASSTLTGTSGFQETQYF. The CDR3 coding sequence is TGTGCCAGCAGCACCCTTACTGGAACTAGCGGGTTCCAAGAGACCCAGTACTTC.

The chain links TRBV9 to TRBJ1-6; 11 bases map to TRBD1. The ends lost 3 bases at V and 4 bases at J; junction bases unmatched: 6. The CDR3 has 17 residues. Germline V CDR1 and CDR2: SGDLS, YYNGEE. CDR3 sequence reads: CASSEGQGEPYNSPLHF. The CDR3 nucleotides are TGTGCCAGCAGCGAGGGACAGGGGGAGCCTTATAATTCACCCCTCCACTTT.

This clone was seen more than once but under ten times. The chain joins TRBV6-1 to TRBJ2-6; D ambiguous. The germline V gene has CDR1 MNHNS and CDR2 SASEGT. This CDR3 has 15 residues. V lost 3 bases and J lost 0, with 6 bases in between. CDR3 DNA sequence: TGTGCCAGCAGTGACAGACTCTCTGGGGCCAACGTCCTGACTTTC. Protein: CASSDRLSGANVLTF.

CDR3 nucleotides: TGCAGCGTTGAGACAGATGCAACTAATGAAAAACTGTTTTTT. Amino acids: CSVETDATNEKLFF. The V and J genes are TRBV29-1 and TRBJ1-4, with a tentative D call TRBD1 (5 bases). CDR3 length: 14 amino acids. The germline CDR1 and CDR2 sequences are SQVTM and ANQGSEA. Trimming took off 3 bases at V and 0 bases at J, with 8 bases between the two ends.

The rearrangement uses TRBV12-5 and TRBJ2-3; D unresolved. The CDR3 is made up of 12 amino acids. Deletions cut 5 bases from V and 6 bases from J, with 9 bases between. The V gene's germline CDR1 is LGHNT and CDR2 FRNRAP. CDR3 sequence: CASGPNRDTQYF. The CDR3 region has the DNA TGTGCTAGTGGTCCGAACCGGGATACGCAGTATTTT.

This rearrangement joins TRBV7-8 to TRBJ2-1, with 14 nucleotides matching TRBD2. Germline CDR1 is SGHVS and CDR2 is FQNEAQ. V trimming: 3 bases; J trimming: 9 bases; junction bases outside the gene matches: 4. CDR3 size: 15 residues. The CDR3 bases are TGTGCCAGCAGCTTGGGACTAGCGGGAGTGTTTGAGCAGTTCTTC. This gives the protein CASSLGLAGVFEQFF.